This T cell receptor (beta chain) is from a study of blood T cell repertoires in COVID-19. Germline V gene lookup returns CDR1 SNHLY and CDR2 FYNNEI. Deletions cut 6 bases from V and 0 bases from J, with 11 bases between. This CDR3 has 14 amino acids. Only in-frame clones appear in the TCRdb table, and some are missing; sequencing was by immunoSEQ multiplex PCR. The data show under 300,000 clones, with more than 85% seen just once and approximately 9% held by the top ten. The gene calls are TRBV2 and TRBJ1-2; possible D gene TRBD1, 6 bases. The clonotype originates from a man aged 40-49 years who had recovered from COVID-19. The sample was PBMCs or T cells enriched from blood (not recorded which). The DNA of the CDR3 is TGTGCCAGCAGGAGGACAGTCTCTAACTATGGCTACACCTTC. Its protein product is CASRRTVSNYGYTF. The whole variable domain, remainder taken from reference TRBV2 and TRBJ1-2, is EPEVTQTPSHQVTQMGQEVILRCVPISNHLYFYWYRQILGQKVEFLVSFYNNEISEKSEIFDDQFSVERPDGSNFTLKIRSTKLEDSAMYFCASRRTVSNYGYTFGSGTRLTVV.